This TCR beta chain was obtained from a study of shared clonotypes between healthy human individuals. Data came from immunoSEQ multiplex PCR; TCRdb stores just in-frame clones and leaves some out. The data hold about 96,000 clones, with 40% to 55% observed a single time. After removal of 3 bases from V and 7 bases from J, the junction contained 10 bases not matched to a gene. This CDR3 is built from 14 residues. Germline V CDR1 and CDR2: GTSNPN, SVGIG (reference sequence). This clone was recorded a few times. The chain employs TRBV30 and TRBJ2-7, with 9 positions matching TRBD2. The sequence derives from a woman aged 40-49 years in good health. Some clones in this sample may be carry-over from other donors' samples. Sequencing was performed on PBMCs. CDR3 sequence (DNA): TGTGCCTGGAGGGGGGGACTAGCACCCAAGGAGCAGTACTTC. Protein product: CAWRGGLAPKEQYF.